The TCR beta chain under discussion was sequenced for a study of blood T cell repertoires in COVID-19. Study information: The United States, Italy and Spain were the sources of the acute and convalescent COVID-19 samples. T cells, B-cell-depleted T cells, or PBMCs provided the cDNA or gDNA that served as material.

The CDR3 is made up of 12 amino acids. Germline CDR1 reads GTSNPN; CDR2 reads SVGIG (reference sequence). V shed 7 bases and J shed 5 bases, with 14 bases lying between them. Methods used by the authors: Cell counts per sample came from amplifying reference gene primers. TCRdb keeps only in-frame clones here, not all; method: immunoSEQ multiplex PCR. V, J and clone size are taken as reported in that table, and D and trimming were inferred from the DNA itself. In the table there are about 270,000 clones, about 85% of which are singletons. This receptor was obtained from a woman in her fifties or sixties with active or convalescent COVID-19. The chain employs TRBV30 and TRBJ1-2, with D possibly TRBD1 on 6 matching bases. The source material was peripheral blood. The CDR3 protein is CAFGTLMYGYTF. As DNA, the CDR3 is TGTGCCTTCGGGACACTCATGTATGGCTACACCTTC.